Here is one T cell receptor beta chain with its context. The antigen remains unidentified. With the Oncomine TCR Beta short-read assay, DNA from cultured CD4+ T cells was sequenced. Genomic DNA was taken out of cultured CD4+ T cells by extraction. TCRdb recomputed calls from the PCR reads with MiXCR, one row per CDR3 protein. The repertoire includes about 13,000 distinct CDR3 sequences, roughly a quarter of them detected once, and around 27% sits in the top ten. Treatment noted: roughly 10-day PBMC culture with coronavirus spike peptide pools or control peptides (ViraFEST assay). The CDR3 sequence is 13 residues long. The V end was cut by 5 bases, the J end by 6 bases, with 13 bases between. This record comes from a study of vaccination and CD4 T cells after COVID-19.

Sequenced material: CD4+ T cells from blood, cultured in vitro, taken before SARS-CoV-2 vaccination. V gene TRBV12-3 or TRBV12-4 combines with J gene TRBJ1-1; the D gene is possibly TRBD1 (5 bases). This TCR was recovered from a human donor who received a COVID-19 vaccine. The CDR3 bases are TGTGCCAGCAGTCCAGGGTCGGGGGCTGAAGCTTTCTTT. This translates into CASSPGSGAEAFF.